These T cell receptor beta chains were read from a single sample in a study of blood T cell repertoires in COVID-19. Method: immunoSEQ multiplex PCR; TCRdb's copy keeps in-frame clones and lacks some. The sample consists of around 260,000 clones, more than 75% of them appearing once. The sample was peripheral blood. The receptors shown here come from a woman in her 50s with acute or convalescent COVID-19. The CDR3 runs from the conserved cysteine through the conserved F or W. The D gene is left open where the match is weak. Expanded clones get a size class; other rows say once, few or many, or leave the size out.

cdr3_nt | cdr3_aa | d_call | clone_size | j_call | cdr3_length | v_call
TGTGCCAGCAGGACTAGCGGAGGCTCCTACAATGAGCAGTTCTTC | CASRTSGGSYNEQFF | TRBD2 | NA | TRBJ2-1 | 15 | TRBV2
TGTGCCAGCAGTTTATATCGACAGACAGATACGCAGTATTTT | CASSLYRQTDTQYF | NA | NA | TRBJ2-3 | 14 | TRBV28
TGTGCCAGCAGCGTAGCTCCAGGGGGCTTGGATACGCAGTATTTT | CASSVAPGGLDTQYF | TRBD1 | NA | TRBJ2-3 | 15 | TRBV9
TGTGCCAGCAGCTTAGGACAGGGAGGCACTAATGAAAAACTGTTTTTT | CASSLGQGGTNEKLFF | TRBD1 | NA | TRBJ1-4 | 16 | TRBV7-6
TGTGCCAGCAGCCCGCTTACAGGGGGTGTCACCGGGGAGCTGTTTTTT | CASSPLTGGVTGELFF | TRBD1 | NA | TRBJ2-2 | 16 | TRBV9
TGTGCCAGCAGCTCGCCGGGACAGGGGGCGACCGGGGAGCTGTTTTTT | CASSSPGQGATGELFF | TRBD1 | NA | TRBJ2-2 | 16 | TRBV7-6
TGTGCCAGCAGCCAATTTTCAAAGGGAGAGGTGACAGATACGCAGTATTTT | CASSQFSKGEVTDTQYF | NA | NA | TRBJ2-3 | 17 | TRBV3-1/TRBV3-2
TGTGCCAGCAGCCCCCCCACCGGGGGAAGGACTGCTTTCTTT | CASSPPTGGRTAFF | NA | few | TRBJ1-1 | 14 | TRBV7-2
TGTGCCAGCAGTCGGGGACAGGGGGCATCCTACGAGCAGTACTTC | CASSRGQGASYEQYF | TRBD1 | NA | TRBJ2-7 | 15 | TRBV6-5
TGTGCCAGCAAGCCACGCAGGGGGCAACTGTTTTTT | CASKPRRGQLFF | TRBD1 | NA | TRBJ1-4 | 12 | TRBV6-5
TGTGCCAGCAGTGGGCAAGACTATGGCTACACCTTC | CASSGQDYGYTF | NA | NA | TRBJ1-2 | 12 | TRBV2
TGCAGCGTCATACGGGACAGGGCCACTGAAGCTTTCTTT | CSVIRDRATEAFF | TRBD1 | NA | TRBJ1-1 | 13 | TRBV29-1
TGTGCCAGCCGATCCGGGACTAGCGCAGATACGCAGTATTTT | CASRSGTSADTQYF | TRBD2 | few | TRBJ2-3 | 14 | TRBV7-3
TGTGCCAGCTGGGCCAGCTTAAAGCCCCAGCATTTT | CASWASLKPQHF | NA | once | TRBJ1-5 | 12 | TRBV28
TGTGCTAGTGCCTGGGGGGATTCACCCCTCCACTTT | CASAWGDSPLHF | NA | once | TRBJ1-6 | 12 | TRBV12-5
TGTGCCACCAGCAGGGCCGCGGCTGAAGCTTTCTTT | CATSRAAAEAFF | NA | NA | TRBJ1-1 | 12 | TRBV15
TGTGCCAGCAGCTTAAGAGGACAGGGGGCTCGGGGCTACACCTTC | CASSLRGQGARGYTF | TRBD1 | NA | TRBJ1-2 | 15 | TRBV7-8
TGTGCCAGCAGCCCCGGGACAGGACCCAATCAGCCCCAGCATTTT | CASSPGTGPNQPQHF | TRBD1 | NA | TRBJ1-5 | 15 | TRBV27
TGTGCCAGCATAGCGCAGAGCTCCTACAATGAGCAGTTCTTC | CASIAQSSYNEQFF | NA | NA | TRBJ2-1 | 14 | TRBV25-1
TGTGCCAGCAGCTTCCAAGCGGGAGGGACCCACGAGCAGTACTTC | CASSFQAGGTHEQYF | TRBD2 | NA | TRBJ2-7 | 15 | TRBV7-3
TGTGCCAGTAGTATACACACGTCAAGGAACACTGAAGCTTTCTTT | CASSIHTSRNTEAFF | NA | NA | TRBJ1-1 | 15 | TRBV19
TGCGCCAGCAGCCCACAGGGTACTGGAAACACCATATATTTT | CASSPQGTGNTIYF | NA | NA | TRBJ1-3 | 14 | TRBV5-1
TGTGCCAGCAGCGGACCCGGGACTAGCGGGAGCCACTTC | CASSGPGTSGSHF | TRBD2 | NA | TRBJ2-7 | 13 | TRBV5-5
TGTGCCAGCAGTGGAACTAGCGGGAGTACAGATACGCAGTATTTT | CASSGTSGSTDTQYF | TRBD2 | NA | TRBJ2-3 | 15 | TRBV2
TGTGCCAGTAAGGGGACTAGCACGAACGAGCAGTACTTC | CASKGTSTNEQYF | TRBD2 | NA | TRBJ2-7 | 13 | TRBV19
TGTGCCAGCAAGTTACTCTACACAGATACGCAGTATTTT | CASKLLYTDTQYF | NA | few | TRBJ2-3 | 13 | TRBV12-3/TRBV12-4
TGTGCCAGCAGCCAAGGCCGGGACTACTGGTACAATGAGCAGTTCTTC | CASSQGRDYWYNEQFF | TRBD2 | NA | TRBJ2-1 | 16 | TRBV3-1/TRBV3-2
TGTGCCAGCAGTCCAAGGCTAGCAGGCCACGAGCAGTACTTC | CASSPRLAGHEQYF | NA | NA | TRBJ2-7 | 14 | TRBV27
TGTGCCAGCTCTCTGGGACAGGGGGCGAACACTGAAGCTTTCTTT | CASSLGQGANTEAFF | TRBD1 | NA | TRBJ1-1 | 15 | TRBV18
TGCGCCAGCAGCTTCCAGGGAAATGAAAAACTGTTTTTT | CASSFQGNEKLFF | NA | NA | TRBJ1-4 | 13 | TRBV5-1
TGTGCCAGCGGAAAAGGGGGCCGGGGTAACTATGGCTACACCTTC | CASGKGGRGNYGYTF | TRBD1 | NA | TRBJ1-2 | 15 | TRBV7-3
TGTGCCAGCCACCTTACAGGGGGCGATGAGCAGTTCTTC | CASHLTGGDEQFF | TRBD1 | NA | TRBJ2-1 | 13 | TRBV6-6
TGTGCCAGCAGCTTAGCCCACAATGGAAACACCATATATTTT | CASSLAHNGNTIYF | NA | NA | TRBJ1-3 | 14 | TRBV7-2
TGCGCCAGCAGCTTGGATCCCAGCGGGAACACCGGGGAGCTGTTTTTT | CASSLDPSGNTGELFF | NA | NA | TRBJ2-2 | 16 | TRBV5-1
TGTGCCAGCAGTAGCCCCAATGAGCAGTTCTTC | CASSSPNEQFF | NA | NA | TRBJ2-1 | 11 | TRBV6-2/TRBV6-3
TGCGCCAGCAGCCAAGACGGGACAGGGAGAGAAAAACTGTTTTTT | CASSQDGTGREKLFF | TRBD1 | NA | TRBJ1-4 | 15 | TRBV4-3
TGTGCCAGCAGTTTTTCAGGTTCCTCTGGGGCCAACGTCCTGACTTTC | CASSFSGSSGANVLTF | NA | NA | TRBJ2-6 | 16 | TRBV28
TGTGCCAGCAACCAGGGGCAGGGGGTTGGAGAGCAGTACTTC | CASNQGQGVGEQYF | TRBD1 | NA | TRBJ2-7 | 14 | TRBV5-4
TGTGCCAGCAGGGCCAGGGGGCAAGAGACCCAGTACTTC | CASRARGQETQYF | TRBD1 | NA | TRBJ2-5 | 13 | TRBV7-9
TGTGCCAGCAGTTCAATCCTAGACAGCGACTATGGCTACACCTTC | CASSSILDSDYGYTF | NA | NA | TRBJ1-2 | 15 | TRBV6-5
TGTGCCAGCAGCCTGAGCGGAGTTAACTCCTACGAGCAGTACTTC | CASSLSGVNSYEQYF | NA | NA | TRBJ2-7 | 15 | TRBV7-9
TGTGCCAGCAGTGGGCCAACCATCCACGAGCAGTACTTC | CASSGPTIHEQYF | NA | NA | TRBJ2-7 | 13 | TRBV2
TGCGCCAGCAGCCTGTCAGGGGGGTTGGGTGAAGCTTTCTTT | CASSLSGGLGEAFF | TRBD1 | NA | TRBJ1-1 | 14 | TRBV5-1
TGTGCCAGCAGCTTGGGCAGCTCTGGGGCCAACGTCCTGACTTTC | CASSLGSSGANVLTF | NA | NA | TRBJ2-6 | 15 | TRBV5-4
TGTGCCAGCAGCGTTAACAGGGGCGGCTACACCTTC | CASSVNRGGYTF | TRBD1 | NA | TRBJ1-2 | 12 | TRBV9
TGTGCCAGTAGTATTTCTAGCGGGAGCTCCTACGAGCAGTACTTC | CASSISSGSSYEQYF | TRBD2 | few | TRBJ2-7 | 15 | TRBV19
TGTGCCAGCAGCAGAGACAGGTTTACAGGTAATGAAAAACTGTTTTTT | CASSRDRFTGNEKLFF | NA | NA | TRBJ1-4 | 16 | TRBV21-1
TGCGCCAGCAGCCACCCCGACGGGGTAGCGGGAGGAGGAGAGCAGTTCTTC | CASSHPDGVAGGGEQFF | TRBD2 | NA | TRBJ2-1 | 17 | TRBV4-1
TGTGCCAGCAGTTTTCAGGGGGTCTATGGCTACACCTTC | CASSFQGVYGYTF | TRBD1 | once | TRBJ1-2 | 13 | TRBV12-3/TRBV12-4
TGTGCCAGCAGCTTAGAGAACAGTTTACTTTTCTACGAGCAGTACTTC | CASSLENSLLFYEQYF | NA | NA | TRBJ2-7 | 16 | TRBV11-2
TGTGCCAGCACAGGGAGGGTCGCCTACGAGCAGTACTTC | CASTGRVAYEQYF | TRBD2 | NA | TRBJ2-7 | 13 | TRBV28
TGTGCCAGCAGCGGACGGACTAGCGGCTCCTACGAGCAGTACTTC | CASSGRTSGSYEQYF | TRBD2 | NA | TRBJ2-7 | 15 | TRBV5-4
TGTGCCAGCAGCTCGGGACAGGGCGGATACGAGCAGTACTTC | CASSSGQGGYEQYF | TRBD1 | NA | TRBJ2-7 | 14 | TRBV5-4